A single sample gave rise to the 15 T cell receptor beta chains below, sequenced in a study of shared clonotypes between healthy human individuals. TCRdb's table, derived via immunoSEQ multiplex PCR, lists solely in-frame clones and lacks some. Among about 2.4 million clones listed, 80% to 95% were seen once. The sample was naive CD4+ T cells from PBMCs. The sample's subset: CD45RA+ positively selected. The receptors come from a man aged 18 to 29 in good health. Some clones in this sample may be carry-over from other donors' samples.

The chain combines TRBV4-3 with TRBJ2-3; D gene uncertain. The germline V gene encodes CDR1 LGHNA and CDR2 YSLEER. The ends were cut back, 3 bases at V and 2 bases at J, with 12 bases in the middle. The CDR3 consists of 15 residues. The CDR3 sequence: CASSHFTQNTDTQYF. CDR3 coding DNA: TGCGCCAGCAGCCACTTCACACAAAACACAGATACGCAGTATTTT.

The rearrangement uses TRBV9 and TRBJ2-1; 8 bases align to TRBD2. CDR1 and CDR2 from the germline V gene are SGDLS and YYNGEE. The CDR3 runs to 18 residues. J was trimmed by 10 bases and V by 4 bases; bases with no gene match: 22. The CDR3 here is CASSTPWASGSGVGEQFF. CDR3 bases: TGTGCCAGCAGCACCCCCTGGGCTAGCGGGTCAGGGGTCGGCGAGCAGTTCTTC. Filled out from reference TRBV9 and TRBJ2-1, the complete variable domain reads DSGVTQTPKHLITATGQRVTLRCSPRSGDLSVYWYQQSLDQGLQFLIQYYNGEERAKGNILERFSAQQFPDLHSELNLSSLELGDSALYFCASSTPWASGSGVGEQFFGPGTRLTVL.

This rearrangement joins TRBV2 to TRBJ1-5, with D possibly being TRBD1 (6 bases). The V end was cut by 5 bases, the J end by 4 bases, with 15 bases between. Germline V gene sequence: CDR1 SNHLY, CDR2 FYNNEI. CDR3 length equals 15 residues. In DNA, the CDR3 is TGTGCCAGCAGTTACAGGGAGGTAGGGAATCAGCCCCAGCATTTT. Translating gives CASSYREVGNQPQHF. Variable domain in full (rest from reference TRBV2 and TRBJ1-5): EPEVTQTPSHQVTQMGQEVILRCVPISNHLYFYWYRQILGQKVEFLVSFYNNEISEKSEIFDDQFSVERPDGSNFTLKIRSTKLEDSAMYFCASSYREVGNQPQHFGDGTRLSIL.

In its sample, this clone was seen once. The rearrangement joins TRBV7-3 to TRBJ2-3, with 8 positions matching TRBD2. V lost 7 bases to trimming and J lost 3 bases; unmatched junction nucleotides: 9. CDR1 and CDR2 (germline): SGHTA, FQGTGA. The CDR3 totals 15 residues. The CDR3 bases are TGTGCCAGCAAGGCGGGAGGAGGGACTACAGATACGCAGTATTTT. Its protein is CASKAGGGTTDTQYF.

This clone was seen a single time. The chain has TRBV29-1 and TRBJ2-1; TRBD1 or TRBD2 may be the D gene (5 bases each). CDR1 and CDR2 from the germline V gene are SQVTM and ANQGSEA. Trimming removed 0 bases from V and 7 bases from J, with 13 bases in between. The CDR3 has 14 residues. The DNA of the CDR3 is TGCAGCGTTGAAGAGGGACCGGGCTGGAATGAGCAGTTCTTC. This codes for CSVEEGPGWNEQFF.

The chain recombines TRBV7-3 with TRBJ2-6, with D uncertain. Germline V gives CDR1 SGHTA, CDR2 FQGTGA. The CDR3 contains 14 residues. V lost 6 bases to trimming and J lost 0 bases, with 6 bases between them. The chain's CDR3 is CASRGNSGANVLTF. The CDR3 bases are TGTGCCAGCAGGGGGAACTCTGGGGCCAACGTCCTGACTTTC. The complete variable domain, with remaining parts taken from reference TRBV7-3 and TRBJ2-6, reads GAGVSQTPSNKVTEKGKYVELRCDPISGHTALYWYRQSLGQGPEFLIYFQGTGAADDSGLPNDRFFAVRPEGSVSTLKIQRTERGDSAVYLCASRGNSGANVLTFGAGSRLTVL.

This chain uses TRBV19 with TRBJ2-2; D is undetermined. V lost 3 bases and J 6 bases, leaving 5 bases between the germline ends. The CDR3 has 12 residues. The V gene's germline CDR1 is LNHDA and CDR2 SQIVND (reference sequence). The CDR3 region is CASSIISGELFF. In DNA form, the CDR3 reads TGTGCCAGTAGTATTATCTCCGGGGAGCTGTTTTTT.

There are a few counts of this clone. The rearrangement joins TRBV7-2 to TRBJ1-1; D gene ambiguous. The germline V gene has CDR1 SGHTA and CDR2 FQGNSA. V lost 5 bases and J 8 bases, leaving 18 bases between the germline ends. The CDR3 is 14 residues long. Here the CDR3 reads CASSPTVTLTEAFF. Written as DNA, the CDR3 is TGTGCCAGCAGCCCTACAGTCACGTTAACGGAAGCTTTCTTT.

This chain connects TRBV2 to TRBJ2-7, with 11 bases matching TRBD1. With V trimmed by 6 bases and J by 1 base, 5 bases remained unmatched. The CDR3 consists of 15 residues. Germline CDR1 SNHLY, CDR2 FYNNEI. CDR3 DNA sequence: TGTGCCAGCAGCCGCGGGACAGGGGGATCCTACGAGCAGTACTTC. Translated: CASSRGTGGSYEQYF.

The chain uses TRBV28 and TRBJ2-7, with 8 bases fitting TRBD1. The CDR3 is 16 amino acids. CDR1 and CDR2 from the germline V gene are MDHEN and SYDVKM. V lost 6 bases and J lost 4; bases outside the gene matches: 14. CDR3 DNA: TGTGCCAGCAGAGCCCCGCTCGGACAGGGTAGATACGAGCAGTACTTC. Its translation: CASRAPLGQGRYEQYF.

This rearrangement joins TRBV2 to TRBJ1-1, with D perhaps TRBD1 (6 bases). This CDR3 contains 13 residues. Trimming pared 7 bases from V and 0 bases from J, leaving 9 bases between. The germline V gene encodes CDR1 SNHLY and CDR2 FYNNEI. CDR3 sequence (DNA): TGTGCCAGCATGGACAGATTGAACACTGAAGCTTTCTTT. Translated, it gives CASMDRLNTEAFF.

The gene calls are TRBV9 and TRBJ1-2; maybe TRBD1 (5 bases). Germline values: CDR1 SGDLS, CDR2 YYNGEE. V was trimmed by 6 bases and J by 2 bases, leaving 17 bases between them. The CDR3 length is 15 residues. The CDR3 DNA follows: TGTGCCAGCACCCCCCAGGTAGGGGCGAACTATGGCTACACCTTC. It specifies CASTPQVGANYGYTF.

The CDR3 reads CASRDNPGSYEQYF. CDR3 sequence (DNA): TGCGCCAGCAGGGACAATCCCGGCTCCTACGAGCAGTACTTC. The gene calls are TRBV5-1 and TRBJ2-7; D possibly corresponds to TRBD1 (5 bases). V dropped 5 bases and J dropped 0 bases, with 12 bases sitting between them. The CDR3 loop spans 14 amino acids. The germline CDR1 and CDR2 sequences are SGHRS and YFSETQ. Filled out from reference TRBV5-1 and TRBJ2-7, the complete variable domain reads KAGVTQTPRYLIKTRGQQVTLSCSPISGHRSVSWYQQTPGQGLQFLFEYFSETQRNKGNFPGRFSGRQFSNSRSEMNVSTLELGDSALYLCASRDNPGSYEQYFGPGTRLTVT.

The rearrangement joins TRBV4-2 to TRBJ1-2; 9 bases fit TRBD1. Germline assignment: CDR1 LGHNA and CDR2 YNFKEQ. The CDR3 runs to 16 residues. The J segment lost 6 bases and the V segment lost 4 bases, leaving 12 bases of the junction unmatched. CDR3 region: CASSPQTGGLRDGYTF. In nucleotides, the CDR3 is TGTGCCAGCAGCCCTCAGACAGGGGGGCTAAGGGATGGCTACACCTTC.

Here the CDR3 DNA reads TGTGCCAGCAGCTTCCGGGACAGGGGTTACGAGCAGTACTTC. Translating gives CASSFRDRGYEQYF. The chain uses TRBV7-9 and TRBJ2-7; 10 bases are a match to TRBD1. Looked up from germline, CDR1 is SEHNR and CDR2 is FQNEAQ (reference sequence). The trim removed 3 bases at V and 4 bases at J, leaving 3 bases unmatched. This CDR3 has 14 amino acids.